This T cell receptor beta chain derives from a study of PD-1 blockade in classical Hodgkin lymphoma. Broader study findings: The study found that TCR diversity rose significantly by C4D1 in CD4+ but not CD8+ cells.

Regarding this clone: Its antigen is undetermined.

This CDR3 has 15 residues. The J segment lost 5 bases and the V segment lost 1 base, leaving 4 bases of the junction unmatched. Germline CDR1 is MGHRA and CDR2 is YSYEKL. Sequencing was performed with immunoSEQ multiplex PCR; in TCRdb, only in-frame clones are kept and a portion is missing. Of tens of thousands of clones detected, about three quarters appear once; the ten largest clones hold about a tenth. Time point indicated: cycle 4 day 1 (C4D1), after less than seven weeks of nivolumab. All the patients suffered relapse after autologous stem cell transplantation, and brentuximab vedotin exposure differed.

The chain recombines TRBV4-1 with TRBJ2-1; 8 nucleotides agree with TRBD2. The sample consisted of peripheral blood mononuclear cells (PBMCs), taken before the fourth cycle of nivolumab. The TCR sequence derives from a human donor with classical Hodgkin lymphoma. The chain's CDR3 is CASSQVPGGDNEQFF. The CDR3, as DNA: TGCGCCAGCAGCCAAGTTCCGGGGGGGGACAATGAGCAGTTCTTC.